This T cell receptor beta chain was identified in a study of blood T cells in healthy people across ages. About the research overall: Template switching retrieved approximately one barcoded beta molecule for each two T cells. Study-wide results and limits: Naive and antigen-experienced cells could not be conclusively compared, given unsorted PBMCs. Age brought a roughly linear fall in TCR beta diversity measured per million T cells. Greater diversity and more naive CD4+ cells were seen in long-lived donors than in aged donors.

A second PCR of 7 to 11 cycles used a sample-barcoded 5' primer and a J-beta primer mix. TCRdb recomputed calls from the 5' RACE reads with MiXCR, one row per CDR3 protein. The sample comprises hundreds of thousands of distinct CDR3 sequences, under 30% of which are singletons, and 15% to 17% rests with the top ten. Of note for this clonotype: Its antigen remains unknown.

V shed 6 bases and J shed 0 bases, with 12 bases lying between them. This CDR3 is 14 amino acids long. Germline values: CDR1 DFQATT, CDR2 SNEGSKA (reference sequence). This receptor was taken from a woman of 80 years or more in good health. What was sequenced was blood. This rearrangement joins TRBV20-1 to TRBJ1-3, with D perhaps matching TRBD1 (6 bases). CDR3 bases: TGCAGTGCGGGGGGGCCCTTCTCTGGAAACACCATATATTTT. Protein product: CSAGGPFSGNTIYF.